This T cell receptor beta chain was found in a study of cytomegalovirus exposure and HLA in healthy donors. Across the study: Across about 400 genotyped donors, roughly 85% landed in the Caucasian-associated ancestry cluster. The study, taken as a whole, reports: A later analysis found that most CMV-associated TCR beta chains appeared HLA-restricted.

60 Vbeta and 13 Jbeta primers were used in PCR. TCRdb keeps only in-frame clones here, not all; method: immunoSEQ multiplex PCR. The sample data list about 41,000 clones. Germline assignment: CDR1 MGHRA and CDR2 YSYEKL. The CDR3 runs to 15 residues. Trimming stripped 0 bases from V and 4 bases from J, with 13 bases between. Of note for this clone: Its specificity is not known.

Donors consisted of healthy bone marrow donors. This TCR derives from a man aged 25-40 years in good health and CMV-seronegative. V and J are TRBV4-1 and TRBJ2-7; possibly TRBD2 for D (6 bases). The source material was PBMCs. CDR3 loop: CASSQDPGAGYEQYF. CDR3 DNA sequence: TGCGCCAGCAGCCAAGATCCCGGGGCGGGATACGAGCAGTACTTC.